Listed below are T cell receptor beta chains from one sample, sequenced in a study of T-cell memory formation after mild COVID-19. One entry per CDR3 protein, called by TCRdb with MiXCR from the 5' RACE reads. Here the sample spans 300,000 to 400,000 distinct CDR3 sequences, around 15% being singletons. Source material: PBMCs or a T cell subset sorted from them (not recorded which). Receptors were obtained from a young man who had mild COVID-19 (a few samples of this study predate the infection). Cell type and time point are not known. Both conserved end residues are part of each CDR3. A D gene is named only where the DNA matches it firmly. The size field is filled for only some rows; it gives once, few, many or a size class.

d_gene	v_gene	abundance	j_gene	CDR3nt	CDR3aa
TRBD1	TRBV7-2	NA	TRBJ2-1	TGTGCCAGCAGCCAGGGACAGGGACGCTACAATGAGCAGTTCTTC	CASSQGQGRYNEQFF
NA	TRBV6-2/TRBV6-3	NA	TRBJ2-2	TGTGCCAGCGCCAACACCGGGGAGCTGTTTTTT	CASANTGELFF
NA	TRBV27	few	TRBJ2-2	TGTGCCAGCAGTTTCGGGCAGCCTTCGGGGGAGCTGTTTTTT	CASSFGQPSGELFF
TRBD1	TRBV7-8	few	TRBJ2-3	TGTGCCAGCAACAAACTAACAGGGGTTCGTCAGGGTACGCAGTATTTT	CASNKLTGVRQGTQYF
TRBD2	TRBV20-1	few	TRBJ2-5	TGCAGTGCTAGTCATAGCGGGGGGGCCTCAGAGACCCAGTACTTC	CSASHSGGASETQYF
TRBD1	TRBV6-2/TRBV6-3	few	TRBJ1-1	TGTGCCAGCAGAAATCCGGGACAGGGGGCAATCGGATCCACTGAAGCTTTCTTT	CASRNPGQGAIGSTEAFF
TRBD1	TRBV9	few	TRBJ1-5	TGTGCCAGCAGCGTAGGGCAGGGGGGCAATCAGCCCCAGCATTTT	CASSVGQGGNQPQHF
NA	TRBV28	NA	TRBJ1-2	TGTGCCAGCAGTTTAGAGGGAATCTCTTATGGCTACACCTTC	CASSLEGISYGYTF
NA	TRBV5-5	NA	TRBJ2-3	TGTGCCAGCAGCCCGGTGGGGGTCCCCACAGATACGCAGTATTTT	CASSPVGVPTDTQYF
TRBD1	TRBV5-1	NA	TRBJ1-1	TGCGCCAGCAGCCTTCGCCCACAGGGGAGAACTTCGGGAGCTTTCTTT	CASSLRPQGRTSGAFF
NA	TRBV24-1	NA	TRBJ2-5	TGTGCCACCAGTGAAGGGGGGGGTGAGACCCAGTACTTC	CATSEGGGETQYF
TRBD2	TRBV4-2	few	TRBJ2-2	TGTGCCAGCAGCGCAGCGGGGGAGAACACCGGGGAGCTGTTTTTT	CASSAAGENTGELFF
TRBD1	TRBV6-6	NA	TRBJ1-2	TGTGCCAGCAGTTCGCGGGACAGGGTTGGCTACACCTTC	CASSSRDRVGYTF
NA	TRBV7-9	many	TRBJ2-3	TGTGCCAGCAGCTCCGATCGGAGGGATACGCAGTATTTT	CASSSDRRDTQYF
NA	TRBV7-2	NA	TRBJ2-7	TGTGCCAGCAGCGTATACTCCTACGAGCAGTACTTC	CASSVYSYEQYF
TRBD1	TRBV5-1	many	TRBJ1-1	TGCGCCAGCAGCCCTCCGAGACAGGGAGGCACTGAAGCTTTCTTT	CASSPPRQGGTEAFF
NA	TRBV6-1	NA	TRBJ2-2	TGTGCCAGCAGTGAGTTCAGGGGGGTGAACACCGGGGAGCTGTTTTTT	CASSEFRGVNTGELFF
NA	TRBV18	NA	TRBJ2-5	TGTGCCAGCTCTCTCTCGATAGCGGAGACCCAGTACTTC	CASSLSIAETQYF
NA	TRBV7-6	NA	TRBJ2-4	TGTGCCAGCAGCCGGGGGAGGCACAGAGAGGCCAAAAACATTCAGTACTTC	CASSRGRHREAKNIQYF
TRBD2	TRBV9	many	TRBJ2-3	TGTGCCAGCAGCCCCCTCAGCGGGGAGGTCATTACGCAGTATTTT	CASSPLSGEVITQYF
TRBD1	TRBV4-1	few	TRBJ2-5	TGCGCCAGCAGCCAAGGAAAAACAGGGGAAGAGACCCAGTACTTC	CASSQGKTGEETQYF
NA	TRBV15	few	TRBJ2-5	TGTGCCACCAGCGGAGGTCCGCGGACCCAGTACTTC	CATSGGPRTQYF
TRBD1	TRBV4-2	NA	TRBJ1-1	TGTGCCAGCAGCCAAACAGGGGGGAACACTGAAGCTTTCTTT	CASSQTGGNTEAFF
NA	TRBV6-2/TRBV6-3	NA	TRBJ2-5	TGTGCCAGCAGCCTCGGGGGACGGTCAGAGGCGCGAGAGACCCAGTACTTC	CASSLGGRSEARETQYF
NA	TRBV7-2	few	TRBJ2-2	TGTGCCAGCAGCCCCGTCGGCGGGGAGCTGTTTTTT	CASSPVGGELFF
NA	TRBV7-9	few	TRBJ2-2	TGTGCCAGCAGCCCCCGACCGATGAACACCGGGGAGCTGTTTTTT	CASSPRPMNTGELFF
NA	TRBV9	few	TRBJ2-1	TGTGCCAGCAGCATGGGGGGGCTAAACAATGAGCAGTTCTTC	CASSMGGLNNEQFF
NA	TRBV18	NA	TRBJ2-5	TGTGCCAGCTCCCTCACCGGGACGCCCCAAGAGACCCAGTACTTC	CASSLTGTPQETQYF
NA	TRBV7-6	NA	TRBJ2-1	TGTGCCAGCAGCTTATCCGGGACCACCTTGGTTGAGCAGTTCTTC	CASSLSGTTLVEQFF
NA	TRBV19	NA	TRBJ1-1	TGTGCCAGCGCCTGGGGGGGGGTTGAGAACACTGAAGCTTTCTTT	CASAWGGVENTEAFF
TRBD2	TRBV7-6	NA	TRBJ2-1	TGTGCCAGCAGCCATAGCGGGGGGGACTACAATGAGCAGTTCTTC	CASSHSGGDYNEQFF
NA	TRBV29-1	NA	TRBJ2-6	TGCAGCGTTGACAGTTCCTCTGGGGCCAACGTCCTGACTTTC	CSVDSSSGANVLTF
TRBD2	TRBV28	NA	TRBJ2-3	TGTGCCAGCAGTCCCACTCGGGCGAGCGGGGACACAGATACGCAGTATTTT	CASSPTRASGDTDTQYF
NA	TRBV5-6	NA	TRBJ2-3	TGTGCCAGCAGCTTGTCAAATACGCAGTATTTT	CASSLSNTQYF
NA	TRBV6-5	many	TRBJ2-3	TGTGCCAGCAGTTACGGACACCCCACAGATACGCAGTATTTT	CASSYGHPTDTQYF
NA	TRBV7-3	NA	TRBJ1-1	TGTGCCAGCGGGACGGACCGAGGGACTGAAGCTTTCTTT	CASGTDRGTEAFF
NA	TRBV19	NA	TRBJ2-3	TGTGCCAGTAGTATCCGGGCCTTCGCCACAGATACGCAGTATTTT	CASSIRAFATDTQYF
NA	TRBV7-2	many	TRBJ2-7	TGTGCCAGCAGCGTCGCCAGGGCGTACGAGCAGTACTTC	CASSVARAYEQYF
NA	TRBV5-1	few	TRBJ2-2	TGCGCCAGCAGCTTGGGGGGCGCATCCGGGGAGCTGTTTTTT	CASSLGGASGELFF
TRBD1	TRBV7-9	few	TRBJ2-2	TGTGCCAGCAGCCCCGCTCCGGGACAGGGGGCAGGGGAGCTGTTTTTT	CASSPAPGQGAGELFF
NA	TRBV4-3	NA	TRBJ1-5	TGCGCCAGCAGCCGGGCAGGGACGCAGCCCCAGCATTTT	CASSRAGTQPQHF
NA	TRBV24-1	few	TRBJ2-3	TGTGCCACCAGTCGCTCTGGAGATACGCAGTATTTT	CATSRSGDTQYF
NA	TRBV28	many	TRBJ2-7	TGTGCCAGCAGTTCCCCACAAGGCTACGAGCAGTACTTC	CASSSPQGYEQYF
NA	TRBV6-1	NA	TRBJ2-3	TGTGCCAGCAGTGACCGCCAGCCAGATACGCAGTATTTT	CASSDRQPDTQYF
NA	TRBV27	few	TRBJ2-7	TGTGCCAGCAGTTTAGCAGGACATCACTCCTACGAGCAGTACTTC	CASSLAGHHSYEQYF